A single sample is the source of the 5 T cell receptor beta chains below, sequenced in a study of CD8+ T cells in alopecia areata. Documented treatment: oral pan-JAK inhibitor, 5-10 mg twice daily. cDNA prepared by RNA extraction and subsequent reverse transcription served as the template for sequencing. Libraries were prepared by immunoSEQ multiplex PCR; TCRdb keeps only in-frame clonotypes and omits some of them. Seen here are roughly 170,000 clones, around 60% observed once, and the top ten hold around an eighth. Sequencing was performed on CD8+ T cells sorted from blood, taken at week 24, from a patient treated with tofacitinib. The source of these receptors is a human donor with alopecia areata.

The rearrangement joins TRBV5-1 to TRBJ2-5; a possible D gene is TRBD1 (6 bases). Trimming stripped 0 bases from V and 5 bases from J, with 8 bases between. There are 13 residues in the CDR3. The germline V gene has CDR1 SGHRS and CDR2 YFSETQ. CDR3 protein: CASSLVQGETQYF. The CDR3 coding sequence is TGCGCCAGCAGCTTGGTTCAGGGGGAGACCCAGTACTTC.

This clone was counted between two and nine times. V is TRBV29-1 and J is TRBJ2-7, with 8 bases identical to TRBD1. This CDR3 is 12 amino acids long. Per the germline V gene, CDR1 is SQVTM and CDR2 is ANQGSEA. With V trimmed by 4 bases and J by 6 bases, 5 bases remained unmatched. CDR3 residues: CSVVNTGGEQYF. The DNA for the CDR3 is TGCAGCGTTGTAAATACAGGGGGCGAGCAGTACTTC.

This clone appeared a single time. This chain links TRBV29-1 with TRBJ1-2; D call uncertain. V shed 2 bases and J shed 11 bases, with 6 bases lying between them. Germline V gene sequence: CDR1 SQVTM, CDR2 ANQGSEA. The CDR3 is made up of 9 amino acids. Written as DNA, the CDR3 is TGCAGCGTTGAAACGGGGTACACCTTC. It encodes CSVETGYTF.

This CDR3 reads CASSIAGRRFNEQFF. Written as DNA, the CDR3 is TGTGCCAGCTCCATAGCGGGGCGACGTTTCAATGAGCAGTTCTTC. The rearrangement links TRBV7-9 to TRBJ2-1; TRBD2 agrees at 8 bases. The CDR3 is made up of 15 amino acids. Trimming cost V 8 bases and J 6 bases; bases outside gene matches: 12. Germline V gene sequence: CDR1 SEHNR, CDR2 FQNEAQ (reference sequence).

On this clone itself: Other nucleotide sequences from this sample produce the same CDR3. The V call is TRBV27, the J call TRBJ1-1, with a tentative D call TRBD1 (6 bases). V was pared by 4 bases and J by 0 bases, with 9 bases between. The CDR3 totals 14 residues. Germline loops: CDR1 MNHEY, CDR2 SMNVEV (reference sequence). The CDR3 here is CASSSGQMNTEAFF. The CDR3 nucleotides read TGTGCCAGCAGTTCCGGACAGATGAACACTGAAGCTTTCTTT.